The sample holds many counts of the clone carrying this T cell receptor beta chain. Antigen: not known. This specimen comes from a study of blood T cells in healthy people across ages. Study-wide points: In long-lived donors, naive CD4+ cell counts and diversity exceeded those of aged donors. Nothing was known about donor CMV status, and this possibly confounded expanded clonotype changes. Older age coincided with a roughly linear decline in TCR beta diversity per million T cells.

Together with a sample-barcoded 5' primer, a J-beta primer mix was included in a second PCR lasting roughly 6 to 12 cycles. TCRdb processed the 5' RACE reads anew with MiXCR; each CDR3 protein has one entry. The sample contains just under 900,000 distinct CDR3 sequences, more than 25% of which appear only once. J was trimmed by 5 bases and V by 4 bases; bases with no gene match: 5. This CDR3 has 13 residues. Germline assignment: CDR1 DFQATT and CDR2 SNEGSKA (reference sequence). The genes are TRBV20-1 and TRBJ2-7; 10 bases align to TRBD1. Sequencing was performed on blood. The TCR was taken from a woman at least 80 years old in good health. CDR3 amino acids: CSAKGQGGHEQYF. In DNA form, the CDR3 reads TGCAGTGCTAAAGGACAGGGGGGCCACGAGCAGTACTTC.